This TCR beta chain was captured by sequencing in a study of response to subunit inactivated influenza vaccine. TCRdb reprocessed the RT-PCR reads with MiXCR, giving one entry per CDR3 protein. This sample has some 800,000 distinct CDR3 sequences, with around 20% found just once. Study-wide results and caveats: The study's authors posited that every seasonal influenza vaccination enlists few new T cells.

CDR1 is LGHNA, CDR2 YSLEER, per germline. Trimming stripped 0 bases from V and 3 bases from J, with 12 bases between. The CDR3 extends over 15 amino acids. Of note for this clonotype: Its antigen is not known.

The sequence came from a man aged 45-65 years who received an inactivated influenza vaccine. This chain joins TRBV4-3 and TRBJ2-7, with D possibly TRBD2 on 6 matching bases. The sample in question was PBMCs from blood, obtained roughly 5 days after vaccination. Here the CDR3 reads CASSQDSRGGYEQYF. CDR3 DNA: TGCGCCAGCAGCCAAGATTCACGGGGAGGCTACGAGCAGTACTTC.